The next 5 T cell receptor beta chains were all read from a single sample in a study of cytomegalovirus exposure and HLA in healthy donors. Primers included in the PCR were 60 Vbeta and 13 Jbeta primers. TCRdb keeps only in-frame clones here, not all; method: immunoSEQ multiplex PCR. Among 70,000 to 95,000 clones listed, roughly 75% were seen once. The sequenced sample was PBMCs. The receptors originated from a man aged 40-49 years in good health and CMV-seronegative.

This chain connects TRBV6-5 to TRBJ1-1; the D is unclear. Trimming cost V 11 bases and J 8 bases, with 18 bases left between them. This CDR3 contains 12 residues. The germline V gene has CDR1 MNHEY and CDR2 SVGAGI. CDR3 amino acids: CASRPGEGEAFF. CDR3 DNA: TGTGCCTCCCGACCCGGGGAAGGGGAAGCTTTCTTT.

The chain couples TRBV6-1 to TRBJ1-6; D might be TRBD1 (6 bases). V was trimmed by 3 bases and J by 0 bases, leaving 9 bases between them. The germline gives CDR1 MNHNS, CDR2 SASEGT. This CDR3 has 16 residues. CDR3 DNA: TGTGCCAGCAGTGAGGGGGCGAACTCCTATAATTCACCCCTCCACTTT. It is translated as CASSEGANSYNSPLHF.

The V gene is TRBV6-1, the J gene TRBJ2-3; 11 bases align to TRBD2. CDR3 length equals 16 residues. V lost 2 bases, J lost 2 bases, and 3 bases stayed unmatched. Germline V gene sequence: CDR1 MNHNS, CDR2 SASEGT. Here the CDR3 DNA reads TGTGCCAGCAGTGAACGACTAGCGGGGATCACAGATACGCAGTATTTT. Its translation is CASSERLAGITDTQYF.

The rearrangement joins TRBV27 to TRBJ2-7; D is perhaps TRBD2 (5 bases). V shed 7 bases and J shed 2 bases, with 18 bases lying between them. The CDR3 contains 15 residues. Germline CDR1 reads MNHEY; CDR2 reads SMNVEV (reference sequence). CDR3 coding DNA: TGTGCCAGCAAGAAAGGGCCCGGGAAAGCCTACGAGCAGTACTTC. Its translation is CASKKGPGKAYEQYF.

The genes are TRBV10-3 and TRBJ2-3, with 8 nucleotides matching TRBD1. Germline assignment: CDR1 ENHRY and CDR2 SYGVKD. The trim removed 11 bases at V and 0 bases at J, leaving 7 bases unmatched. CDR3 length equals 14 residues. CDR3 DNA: TGTGCCTCCGGACAGGGCTCTAGCACAGATACGCAGTATTTT. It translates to CASGQGSSTDTQYF.